This entry lists 21 T cell receptor beta chains sequenced from one sample in a study of beta chain features in type 1 diabetes (dated by TCRdb to 2017 to 2018). Findings and caveats that apply to the study as a whole: A moderate but significant shortening of TCRB CDR3 length was observed in type 1 diabetes patients in all four CD4+ subsets.

The antigens for these receptors are not known. The library relied on the immunoSEQ multiplex PCR assay. The entire isolated RNA was reverse transcribed using the High Capacity cDNA Reverse Transcription Kit, and thus expressed TCRB transcripts were sequenced. TCRdb took this table from immuneACCESS and kept in-frame rearrangements with V and J called. Such tables lack part of the clones; where checked against another copy, unresolved V genes explain under half of the gap, and the rest is unexplained. This sample lists approximately 170,000 clones; 7.5% to 8.5% were detected once. Clones ranked in the top ten supply approximately 0.54% of the sample. Material: central memory CD4+ T cells from blood. These receptors all stem from a man aged 18 to 29 with type 1 diabetes.

The chain uses TRBV2 and TRBJ1-1; D is unresolved. This CDR3 has 16 residues. V was pared by 2 bases and J by 4 bases, with 17 bases between. Germline CDR1 SNHLY, CDR2 FYNNEI. The CDR3 coding sequence is TGTGCCAGCAGTGAACGATTGGACCGACGGGGCACTGAAGCTTTCTTT. Encoded protein: CASSERLDRRGTEAFF.

This clone was detected only a few times. This chain uses TRBV29-1 with TRBJ2-7; 10 nucleotides align to TRBD1. Trimming at V came to 7 bases and at J to 2 bases, leaving 2 bases not matched to a gene. In germline, CDR1 is SQVTM, CDR2 ANQGSEA. The CDR3 totals 12 residues. This CDR3 reads CSAGTGAYEQYF. DNA for the CDR3: TGCAGCGCAGGGACAGGGGCCTACGAGCAGTACTTC.

The V call is TRBV6-5, the J call TRBJ1-5, with D tentatively TRBD1 (5 bases). The CDR3 is 15 residues long. In germline, CDR1 is MNHEY, CDR2 SVGAGI. V lost 7 bases, J lost 2 bases, and 15 bases lay in between. CDR3 region: CASTPGLGGNQPQHF. CDR3 sequence (DNA): TGTGCCAGCACCCCAGGGCTAGGTGGCAATCAGCCCCAGCATTTT.

The genes are TRBV11-2 and TRBJ2-7; D gene unclear. Trimming cost V 0 bases and J 0 bases, with 3 bases left between them. CDR1 is SGHAT, CDR2 FQNNGV, per germline. The CDR3 has 13 amino acids. This CDR3 reads CASSLDISYEQYF. The CDR3 nucleotides are TGTGCCAGCAGCTTAGACATCTCCTACGAGCAGTACTTC.

This clone was counted a few times. V and J are TRBV2 and TRBJ1-1; D remains ambiguous. The CDR3 totals 13 residues. CDR1 and CDR2 from the germline V gene are SNHLY and FYNNEI. Trimming removed 7 bases at V and 4 bases at J, with 13 bases between. The CDR3 nucleotides are TGTGCCAGCAATACGGAGGCACGCACTGAAGCTTTCTTT. Protein: CASNTEARTEAFF.

J is TRBJ1-2 and V is TRBV7-9; 7 bases map to TRBD1. V shed 5 bases and J 2 bases; nucleotides not matched to a gene: 8. Per the germline V gene, CDR1 is SEHNR and CDR2 is FQNEAQ (reference sequence). CDR3 length: 15 residues. The CDR3 region has the DNA TGTGCCAGCAGCCCAGAGGGGGCAGGGAACTATGGCTACACCTTC. This sequence encodes CASSPEGAGNYGYTF.

V usage is TRBV29-1 and J usage is TRBJ2-1; tentatively, D is TRBD2 (5 bases). CDR3 length equals 13 residues. The V and J ends lost 7 bases and 3 bases respectively, with 13 bases between them. Germline-derived CDR1 and CDR2 are SQVTM and ANQGSEA. CDR3: CSALAPRYNEQFF. The CDR3 nucleotides are TGCAGCGCCTTAGCGCCCCGCTACAATGAGCAGTTCTTC.

The chain recombines TRBV27 with TRBJ2-3; D might be TRBD1 (5 bases). Germline lookup yields CDR1 MNHEY and CDR2 SMNVEV (reference sequence). V was clipped by 1 base and J by 3 bases, with 11 bases between them. CDR3 length: 15 amino acids. This chain's CDR3 is CASSLWQGGTDTQYF. The CDR3 coding sequence is TGTGCCAGCAGTTTATGGCAGGGTGGGACAGATACGCAGTATTTT.

This clone turned up a few times. The CDR3 region has the DNA TGTGCCAGCAGTCGGAACTATGGCTACACCTTC. As protein: CASSRNYGYTF. V gene TRBV25-1 combines with J gene TRBJ1-2; D is undetermined. The V gene's germline CDR1 is MGHDK and CDR2 SYGVNS. This CDR3 region has 11 residues. V was trimmed by 5 bases and J by 2 bases, leaving 3 bases between them.

The rearrangement links TRBV30 to TRBJ2-7; possible D gene TRBD2, 5 bases. Trimming removed 3 bases from V and 3 bases from J, with 15 bases in between. This CDR3 contains 14 residues. CDR1 and CDR2 (germline): GTSNPN, SVGIG (reference sequence). CDR3 nucleotides: TGTGCCTGGAGACCGCTAGGGAGCCTCTACGAGCAGTACTTC. Its protein is CAWRPLGSLYEQYF.

This clone was observed a few times. The CDR3 coding sequence is TGTGCCATCAGTGAGGGGACTAGCGGGGGTCCGACAGATACGCAGTATTTT. This encodes CAISEGTSGGPTDTQYF. V is TRBV10-3 and J is TRBJ2-3, with 14 bases identical to TRBD2. V lost 2 bases and J lost 3; bases outside the gene matches: 4. Germline CDR1 ENHRY, CDR2 SYGVKD. The CDR3 contains 17 residues.

This clone was detected a few times. V usage is TRBV28 and J usage is TRBJ1-5, with 9 bases that match TRBD1. The CDR3 covers 16 residues. V shed 6 bases, J shed 6 bases, and the junction held 12 bases outside the gene matches. Germline CDR1 is MDHEN and CDR2 is SYDVKM. The CDR3 reads CASSLPPGQGVQPQHF. Here the CDR3 DNA reads TGTGCCAGCAGCCTACCCCCGGGACAGGGCGTTCAGCCCCAGCATTTT. Looking up the rest from reference TRBV28 and TRBJ1-5 gives the full variable domain: DVKVTQSSRYLVKRTGEKVFLECVQDMDHENMFWYRQDPGLGLRLIYFSYDVKMKEKGDIPEGYSVSREKKERFSLILESASTNQTSMYLCASSLPPGQGVQPQHFGDGTRLSIL.

The chain uses TRBV6-6 and TRBJ2-7; 7 bases line up with TRBD1. The CDR3 loop spans 14 amino acids. J gave up 2 bases and V 5 bases, and 6 bases lay outside the gene matches. The V gene's germline CDR1 is MNHNY and CDR2 SVGAGI (reference sequence). CDR3 in amino acids: CASSRWDSAYEQYF. In DNA form, the CDR3 reads TGTGCCAGCAGTCGATGGGACAGCGCCTACGAGCAGTACTTC.

The chain recombines TRBV11-2 with TRBJ2-7; TRBD2 aligns across 10 bases. V lost 1 base to trimming and J lost 7 bases; unmatched junction nucleotides: 13. CDR1 SGHAT and CDR2 FQNNGV come from the germline V gene. CDR3 length: 17 amino acids. Here the CDR3 reads CASSLGGSGRATREQYF. The CDR3 DNA is TGTGCCAGCAGCTTAGGTGGAAGCGGGAGGGCCACGAGAGAGCAGTACTTC.

The chain carries TRBV5-1 and TRBJ2-3, with 9 bases identical to TRBD2. The germline V gene has CDR1 SGHRS and CDR2 YFSETQ. V was pared by 1 base and J by 6 bases, with 6 bases of the junction left unmatched. There are 15 residues in the CDR3. CDR3 protein: CASSLNSGGLDTQYF. CDR3 nucleotide sequence: TGCGCCAGCAGCTTGAATAGCGGGGGATTGGATACGCAGTATTTT.

This clone was seen a handful of times. The V and J genes are TRBV19 and TRBJ1-1, with D hard to call. Germline V gene data show CDR1 as LNHDA and CDR2 as SQIVND (reference sequence). The germline V and J ends were trimmed by 6 bases and 0 bases, with 8 bases remaining between them. The CDR3 consists of 13 residues. CDR3 sequence reads: CASSTEVNTEAFF. In DNA, the CDR3 is TGTGCCAGTAGCACGGAGGTGAACACTGAAGCTTTCTTT.

The chain employs TRBV7-2 and TRBJ1-6; D possibly corresponds to TRBD1 (6 bases). Germline values: CDR1 SGHTA, CDR2 FQGNSA. The CDR3 extends over 14 amino acids. The ends were cut back, 4 bases at V and 9 bases at J, with 13 bases in the middle. CDR3 sequence reads: CASSSLGGLSPLHF. In DNA, the CDR3 is TGTGCCAGCAGCTCCCTCGGGGGGCTTTCACCCCTCCACTTT.

Only a few counts were recorded for this clone. CDR3: CASSDTGASTEAFF. The CDR3 DNA reads as TGCGCCAGCAGCGATACAGGGGCGAGCACTGAAGCTTTCTTT. The J gene is TRBJ1-1, the V gene TRBV5-1; 7 bases agree with TRBD1. From germline, CDR1 is SGHRS and CDR2 YFSETQ. The CDR3 spans 14 residues. V gave up 4 bases and J gave up 4 bases; unmatched junction bases: 7.

The DNA for the CDR3 is TGTGCCAGCAGCTTAGGACCTTGGACAGGGAACAATCAGCCCCAGCATTTT. Translating gives CASSLGPWTGNNQPQHF. The rearrangement joins TRBV7-8 to TRBJ1-5, with 8 bases identical to TRBD1. The V gene's germline CDR1 is SGHVS and CDR2 FQNEAQ. The CDR3 totals 17 residues. The ends lost 1 base at V and 3 bases at J; junction bases unmatched: 8.

This clone was recorded a few times. This specimen includes other DNA sequences encoding the same CDR3. The V and J genes are TRBV7-2 and TRBJ1-2; D is unclear. From germline, CDR1 is SGHTA and CDR2 FQGNSA. CDR3 size: 15 residues. V was trimmed by 5 bases and J by 3 bases, leaving 16 bases between them. DNA for the CDR3: TGTGCCAGCAGCATGATGGGCGGAGGGTACTATGGCTACACCTTC. This encodes CASSMMGGGYYGYTF.

The rearrangement joins TRBV6-5 to TRBJ2-2; possible D gene TRBD1, 6 bases. The CDR3 totals 13 residues. Germline lookup yields CDR1 MNHEY and CDR2 SVGAGI. V was cut by 5 bases and J by 7 bases, with 11 bases left in between. The CDR3 spells CASSQGYGGELFF. The CDR3 nucleotides are TGTGCCAGCAGTCAGGGGTACGGCGGGGAGCTGTTTTTT.